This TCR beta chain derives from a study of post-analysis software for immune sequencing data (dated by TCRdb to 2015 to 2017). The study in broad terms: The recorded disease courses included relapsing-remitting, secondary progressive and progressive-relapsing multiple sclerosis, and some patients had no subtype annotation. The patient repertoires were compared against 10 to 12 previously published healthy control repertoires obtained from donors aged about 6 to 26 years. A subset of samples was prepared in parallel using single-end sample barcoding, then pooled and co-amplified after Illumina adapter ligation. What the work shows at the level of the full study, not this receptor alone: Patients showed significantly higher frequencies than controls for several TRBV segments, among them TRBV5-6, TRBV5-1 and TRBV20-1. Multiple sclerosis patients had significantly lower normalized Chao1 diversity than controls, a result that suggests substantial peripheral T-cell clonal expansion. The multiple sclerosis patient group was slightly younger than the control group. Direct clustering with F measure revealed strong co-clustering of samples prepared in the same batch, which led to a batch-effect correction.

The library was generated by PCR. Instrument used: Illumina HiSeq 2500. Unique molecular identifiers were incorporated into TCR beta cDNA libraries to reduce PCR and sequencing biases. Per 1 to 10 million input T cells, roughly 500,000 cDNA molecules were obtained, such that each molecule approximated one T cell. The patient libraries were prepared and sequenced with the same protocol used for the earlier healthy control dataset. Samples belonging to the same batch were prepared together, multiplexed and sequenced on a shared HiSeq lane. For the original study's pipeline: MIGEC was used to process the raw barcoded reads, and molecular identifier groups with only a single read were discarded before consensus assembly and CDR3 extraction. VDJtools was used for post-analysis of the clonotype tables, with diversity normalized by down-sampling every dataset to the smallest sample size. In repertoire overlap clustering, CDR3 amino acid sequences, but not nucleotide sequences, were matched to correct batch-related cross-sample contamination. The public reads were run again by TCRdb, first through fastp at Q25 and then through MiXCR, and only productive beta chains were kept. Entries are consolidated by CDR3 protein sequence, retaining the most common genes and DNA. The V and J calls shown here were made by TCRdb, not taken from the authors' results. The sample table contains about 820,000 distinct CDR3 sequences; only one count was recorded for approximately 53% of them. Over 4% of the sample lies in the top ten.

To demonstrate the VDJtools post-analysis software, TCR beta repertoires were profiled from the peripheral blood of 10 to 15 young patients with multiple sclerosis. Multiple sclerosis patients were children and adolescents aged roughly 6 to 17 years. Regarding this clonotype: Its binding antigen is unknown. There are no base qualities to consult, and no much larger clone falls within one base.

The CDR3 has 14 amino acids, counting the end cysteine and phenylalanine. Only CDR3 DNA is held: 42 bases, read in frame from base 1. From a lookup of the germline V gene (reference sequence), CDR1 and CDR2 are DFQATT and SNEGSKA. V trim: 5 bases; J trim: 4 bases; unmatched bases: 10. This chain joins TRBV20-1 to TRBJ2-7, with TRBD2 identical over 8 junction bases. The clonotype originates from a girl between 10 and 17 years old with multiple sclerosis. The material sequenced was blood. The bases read TGCAGTGCTCCGAAGCGGGAGTGGGGTTACGAGCAGTACTTC. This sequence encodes CSAPKREWGYEQYF.